This T cell receptor (beta chain) was observed in a study of Ad26.COV2.S vaccination and SARS-CoV-2 variants (dated by TCRdb to the early 2020s). In the study overall: Vaccine-arm donors came from COV1001, a multicentre, randomized, double-blind, placebo-controlled phase I-IIa trial of Ad26.COV2.S in healthy adults. Ad26.COV2.S was given intramuscularly at 5x10^10 or 1x10^11 viral particles, as a single shot or as two shots 56 days apart. TCRbeta repertoire sequencing served as the tool for gauging how specific and how broad the SARS-CoV-2-reactive T cell receptors were following Ad26.COV2.S vaccination. A total of around 32 samples were included in the TCR-sequenced set, comprising some 20 Ad26.COV2.S vaccine recipients, 5 placebo recipients and 8 SARS-CoV-2 convalescent individuals. Participants in the trial were split at random into five groups of five each, receiving low-dose or high-dose Ad26.COV2.S once or twice, or else placebo on both occasions. Throughout the experiments and outcome assessment, investigators stayed blinded to trial group allocation.

The sample's treatment or condition label, in plain terms: over 15 received Ad26.COV2.S at low or high dose, single or two shots; about 5 received placebo; per-sample allocation not given. Repertoires of vaccine and placebo recipients were sequenced from samples collected on day 63 after the first injection. Cohort 1b enrolled 25 to 30 adults aged 18-55 years at a single site in Boston, USA, between 29 July and 7 August 2020. Ad26.COV2.S consisted of a replication-incompetent adenovirus type 26 vector by which a prefusion-stabilized SARS-CoV-2 spike protein from the original Wuhan strain was expressed. V is shortened by 2 bases, J by 2 bases, and the region joining them spans 12 bases. Per the germline V gene, MNHEY is the CDR1 and SVGAGI is the CDR2. CDR3 length: 15 amino acids, cysteine to phenylalanine. The entry retains the CDR3 DNA only, 45 bases that are in frame from base 1. The immunoSEQ Assay was used to sequence TCRbeta CDR3 regions. After extraction, genomic DNA underwent amplification by bias-controlled multiplex PCR, followed by high-throughput sequencing. For the original study's pipeline: Collapsing and filtering of sequences were performed to quantify the absolute abundance of each unique TCRbeta CDR3 region. T cell fraction was estimated by normalization of TCRbeta template counts to usable DNA, with usable DNA being measured through amplification of reference genes present in all nucleated cells. Repertoire TCRs were annotated as SARS-CoV-2-specific when V gene, CDR3 amino acid sequence and J gene were exactly matched to a known reactive TCR set. The reference SARS-CoV-2 TCR set came from MIRA and was filtered for enrichment in COVID-19-positive ImmuneCODE repertoires, removing public or cross-reactive TCRs. Based on the MIRA antigens, annotated TCRs were further analysed at the level of specific ORF or position within ORF. Breadth was defined as the number of annotated unique rearrangements divided by the total number of unique productive rearrangements, and depth was defined as the summed frequency of the annotated unique rearrangements. Two-sided Wilcoxon rank-sum tests were applied when comparing TCR breadth between groups. The table comes from immuneACCESS by way of TCRdb, which keeps in-frame sequences with V and J called. Part of the clones is missing from these tables; in studies checked, under half for an unresolved V gene and the rest for unknown reasons. V, J and clone size are those of that table, while D and trimming were read from the DNA. This sample gives roughly 700,000 clones in total; roughly nine tenths of them show up just once. Approximately 1.5% of the sample is taken by the ten largest.

For this clone: The antigen this receptor binds is unknown. Per-base quality was not reported, and no clone a single base away is much larger than it.

Study-wide findings and limitations: The authors noted that the TCR breadth and depth analyses may have underestimated total T cell responses. The study was not powered to compare responses between vaccine doses or regimens. Comparable non-spike TCR breadth was observed between vaccine and placebo recipients, consistent with only spike being contained in the vaccine. Compared with placebo recipients, Ad26.COV2.S recipients showed higher spike-specific TCR breadth (P = 0.0014). Substantial breadth of spike-specific CD8+ and CD4+ T cell responses was reported after vaccination.

This TCR was sampled from a person between 18 and 59 years old who received the Ad26.COV2.S COVID-19 vaccine or a placebo. The sample here was peripheral blood, taken in a trial of Ad26.COV2.S vaccine versus placebo. This chain is built from TRBV6-5 and TRBJ1-1; TRBD1 is a possible D gene, resting on 5 matching bases. CDR3 reads: CASSYGGNGNTEAFF. The DNA sequence is given as TGTGCCAGCAGTTACGGGGGTAACGGAAACACTGAAGCTTTCTTT.